This TCR beta chain was documented in a study of identical twins. Via MiXCR, TCRdb re-called the 5' RACE reads, giving one row per CDR3 protein. The sample has roughly 480,000 distinct CDR3 sequences, 20% to 25% seen once. The CDR3 is 16 amino acids. The V gene's germline CDR1 is SGHTA and CDR2 FQGTGA. V was pared by 0 bases and J by 0 bases, with 8 bases between. A further study also used this sample, focusing on T cells expressing NK-cell markers. That source notes: Serological testing identified seven of the eight sequenced donors as HCMV-seropositive and one as seronegative. About six donors showed dominant NKG2C+ clonotypes comprising about 1.0-7.5% of their CD8+ T cells.

This TCR was sampled from a woman aged 18-30 years in good health. The rearrangement uses TRBV7-3 and TRBJ2-2; perhaps TRBD2 as D (6 bases). Sequenced material: CD4+ T cells sorted from blood. CDR3 protein: CASSLTLASNTGELFF. CDR3 coding DNA: TGTGCCAGCAGCTTAACGCTAGCGTCGAACACCGGGGAGCTGTTTTTT.